This T cell receptor (beta chain) came from a study of T cell clonality in common variable immunodeficiency. Whole-study results and caveats: Compared with controls, CVID subjects had fewer shared TCRbeta clones. T cell subpopulation sequencing would be needed to explain CVID clonality. In common variable immunodeficiency, TCR beta chains reportedly carried fewer deletions and N-nucleotide insertions.

The method was immunoSEQ multiplex PCR; TCRdb's version includes in-frame clones alone and lacks a portion of them. This sample comprises around 13,000 clones, none seen once only. Reduced serum IgG, IgA and/or IgM plus specific antibody deficiency defined CVID. Blood samples were heparinized, about 4.5 to 8.5 ml per donor. This clone was counted a few times. Its antigen is currently unknown. The read terminates 3 residues ahead of where the CDR3 ends, so the germline J gene completes it. CDR3 length equals 15 residues. Trimming shortened V by 5 bases and J by 8 bases, and 18 bases separated the two germline ends. Germline lookup yields CDR1 SEHNR and CDR2 FQNEAQ (reference sequence).

The sequencing input was peripheral blood mononuclear cells. The rearrangement links TRBV7-9 to TRBJ1-4; the D gene is possibly TRBD1 (5 bases). The TCR originated in a human donor with common variable immunodeficiency. The CDR3 DNA, read in part, is TGTGCCAGCAGCCCTCGGACAACCCGAGGCGAAAAA. It yields the protein CASSPRTTRGEK. In full, the CDR3 is CASSPRTTRGEKLFF.